This TCR beta chain was profiled in a study of Graves' ophthalmopathy and Graves' hyperthyroidism. Turning to the study itself: Peripheral blood was obtained at first diagnosis, ahead of any treatment. Broader study findings: In blood, most expanded thyroid clonotypes above 0.001 frequency were also detected.

This clonotype appeared many times. As yet, its antigen is unknown. The authors amplified TCR beta CDR3 regions, and they did so from RNA transcripts for repertoire sequencing. RT-PCR with HTBI primers came first, then second-round multiplex PCR. TCRdb called the multiplex PCR reads again in MiXCR, with one record for every CDR3 protein. Of about 400,000 distinct CDR3 sequences listed, around 21% are singletons. The V end lost 5 bases, the J end lost 1 base, and 14 bases lay between the germline ends. Germline V gene lookup returns CDR1 GTSNPN and CDR2 SVGIG (reference sequence). The CDR3 has 14 residues.

The J gene is TRBJ1-1, the V gene TRBV30; D gene uncertain. The sample taken for sequencing was peripheral blood. This sequence originates from a woman aged 18 to 35 with stable Graves' hyperthyroidism. As DNA, the CDR3 is TGTGCCTGGTTACCAGGCCATGGGAACACTGAAGCTTTCTTT. It translates to CAWLPGHGNTEAFF.